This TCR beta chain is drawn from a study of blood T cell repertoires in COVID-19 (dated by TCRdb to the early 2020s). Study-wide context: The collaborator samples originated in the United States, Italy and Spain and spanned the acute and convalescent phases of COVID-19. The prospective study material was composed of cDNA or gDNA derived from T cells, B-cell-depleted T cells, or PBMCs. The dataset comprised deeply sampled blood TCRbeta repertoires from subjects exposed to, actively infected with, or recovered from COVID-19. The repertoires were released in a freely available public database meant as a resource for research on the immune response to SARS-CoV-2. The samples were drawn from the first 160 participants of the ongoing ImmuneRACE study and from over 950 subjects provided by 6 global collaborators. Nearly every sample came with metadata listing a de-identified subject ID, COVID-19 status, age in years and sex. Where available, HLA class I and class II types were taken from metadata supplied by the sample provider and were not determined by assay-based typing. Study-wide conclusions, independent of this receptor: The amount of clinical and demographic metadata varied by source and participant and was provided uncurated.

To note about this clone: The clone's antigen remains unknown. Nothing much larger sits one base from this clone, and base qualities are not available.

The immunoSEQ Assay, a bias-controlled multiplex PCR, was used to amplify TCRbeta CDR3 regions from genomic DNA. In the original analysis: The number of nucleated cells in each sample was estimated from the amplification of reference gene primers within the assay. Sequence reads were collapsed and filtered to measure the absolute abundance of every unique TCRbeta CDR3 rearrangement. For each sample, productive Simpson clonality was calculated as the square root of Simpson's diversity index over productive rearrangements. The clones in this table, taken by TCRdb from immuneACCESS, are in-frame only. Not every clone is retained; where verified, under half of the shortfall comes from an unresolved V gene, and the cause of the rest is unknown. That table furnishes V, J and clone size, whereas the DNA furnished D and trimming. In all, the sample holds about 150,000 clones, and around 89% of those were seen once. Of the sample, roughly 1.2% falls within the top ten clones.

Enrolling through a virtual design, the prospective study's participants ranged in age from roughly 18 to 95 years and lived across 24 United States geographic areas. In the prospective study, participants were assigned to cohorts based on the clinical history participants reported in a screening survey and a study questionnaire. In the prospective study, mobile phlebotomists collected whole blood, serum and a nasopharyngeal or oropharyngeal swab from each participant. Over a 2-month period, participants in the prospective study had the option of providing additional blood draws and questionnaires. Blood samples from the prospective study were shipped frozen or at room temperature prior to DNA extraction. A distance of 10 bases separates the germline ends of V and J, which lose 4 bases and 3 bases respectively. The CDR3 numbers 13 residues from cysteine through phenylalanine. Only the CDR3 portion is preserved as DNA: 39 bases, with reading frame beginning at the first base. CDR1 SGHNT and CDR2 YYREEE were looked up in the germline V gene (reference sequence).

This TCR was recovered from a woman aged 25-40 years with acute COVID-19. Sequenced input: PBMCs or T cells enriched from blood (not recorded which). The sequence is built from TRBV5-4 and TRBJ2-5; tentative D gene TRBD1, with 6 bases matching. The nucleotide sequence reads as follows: TGTGCCAGCAGCAACGACAGGAAAGAGACCCAGTACTTC. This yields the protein CASSNDRKETQYF.